These 32 T cell receptor beta chains were all obtained from the same sample, sequenced in a study of shared clonotypes between healthy human individuals. Assay: immunoSEQ multiplex PCR; the TCRdb copy retains only in-frame clones and omits some. Of 2 million to 2.5 million clones in the sample, under 97% were seen once. Sequences were obtained from naive CD4+ T cells sorted from blood. Subset denoted: CD45RA+ positively selected. All receptors come from a man aged 18 to 29 in good health.

Remarks on this clone: This sample includes further DNA sequences coding for the same CDR3. The chain has TRBV7-9 and TRBJ2-3; 7 bases agree with TRBD2. This CDR3 contains 14 residues. The V gene end was trimmed by 4 bases and the J gene end by 2 bases; junction bases not matched to a gene: 3. The germline gives CDR1 SEHNR, CDR2 FQNEAQ (reference sequence). CDR3 nucleotides: TGTGCCAGCAGCTCGGGACTACCCACAGATACGCAGTATTTT. This codes for CASSSGLPTDTQYF.

This chain uses TRBV29-1 with TRBJ1-2; TRBD1 is a possible D gene (6 bases). Germline V gene data show CDR1 as SQVTM and CDR2 as ANQGSEA. This CDR3 spans 12 amino acids. Trimming shortened V by 7 bases and J by 4 bases, and 13 bases separated the two germline ends. CDR3 residues: CSGGGQFYGYTF. The CDR3 nucleotides are TGCAGCGGAGGGGGGCAGTTCTATGGCTACACCTTC.

The rearrangement joins TRBV7-9 to TRBJ2-1; a possible D gene is TRBD2 (5 bases). CDR3 length: 15 amino acids. V shed 4 bases and J shed 3 bases, with 13 bases lying between them. Germline CDR1 is SEHNR and CDR2 is FQNEAQ (reference sequence). CDR3 sequence reads: CASSWERRDYNEQFF. The CDR3 DNA reads TGTGCCAGCAGCTGGGAGCGTCGGGACTACAATGAGCAGTTCTTC.

V gene TRBV5-1 combines with J gene TRBJ2-4; 9 positions match TRBD1. V trimming: 1 base; J trimming: 6 bases; junction bases outside the gene matches: 5. Per germline, CDR1 SGHRS and CDR2 YFSETQ. The CDR3 runs 15 residues. Written as DNA, the CDR3 is TGCGCCAGCAGCTTGTCGCCGGGACAGGGAAACATTCAGTACTTC. It translates to CASSLSPGQGNIQYF. Full variable domain (rest looked up from reference TRBV5-1 and TRBJ2-4): KAGVTQTPRYLIKTRGQQVTLSCSPISGHRSVSWYQQTPGQGLQFLFEYFSETQRNKGNFPGRFSGRQFSNSRSEMNVSTLELGDSALYLCASSLSPGQGNIQYFGAGTRLSVL.

This sequence joins TRBV5-6 and TRBJ2-7, with 8 nucleotides matching TRBD1. Germline lookup yields CDR1 SGHDT and CDR2 YYEEEE. The V and J ends lost 1 base and 4 bases, in that order; junction bases with no gene match: 7. This CDR3 has 15 residues. In DNA form, the CDR3 reads TGTGCCAGCAGCTTGCAGGCAGGGGGCAGGTACGAGCAGTACTTC. It specifies CASSLQAGGRYEQYF.

This clone was recorded only once. The V call is TRBV6-1, the J call TRBJ1-5; D remains ambiguous. The germline gives CDR1 MNHNS, CDR2 SASEGT. The CDR3 length is 13 residues. V lost 1 base, J lost 8 bases, and 9 bases lay in between. In DNA, the CDR3 is TGTGCCAGCAGTGAAGTAAGGGCAGAGCCCCAGCATTTT. It codes for CASSEVRAEPQHF.

This chain links TRBV7-9 with TRBJ1-5, with TRBD1 identical over 7 bases. Germline values: CDR1 SEHNR, CDR2 FQNEAQ (reference sequence). Trimming removed 3 bases from V and 7 bases from J; junction bases left unmatched: 6. This CDR3 is 14 amino acids long. The CDR3 spells CASSFDRVGQPQHF. CDR3 bases: TGTGCCAGCAGCTTCGACAGGGTGGGCCAGCCCCAGCATTTT.

The J gene is TRBJ1-6, the V gene TRBV19; D remains unclear. CDR1 is LNHDA and CDR2 is SQIVND in the germline V gene (reference sequence). This CDR3 comprises 14 residues. V was clipped by 5 bases and J by 7 bases, with 12 bases between them. CDR3 coding DNA: TGTGCCAGTAGTCGGCGGGAGGGCAATTCACCCCTCCACTTT. This encodes CASSRREGNSPLHF.

The V gene is TRBV9, the J gene TRBJ2-1; 7 bases match TRBD2. V dropped 2 bases and J dropped 1; count of bases not matched to a gene: 3. CDR3 size: 15 residues. CDR1 and CDR2 (germline): SGDLS, YYNGEE. DNA of the CDR3: TGTGCCAGCAGCGTCACTAGCGCATCCTACAATGAGCAGTTCTTC. Encoded protein: CASSVTSASYNEQFF.

The CDR3 loop is CASSENRDTITDTQYF. The DNA of the CDR3 is TGCGCCAGCAGTGAGAACCGGGACACCATCACAGATACGCAGTATTTT. The rearrangement joins TRBV10-1 to TRBJ2-3, with D possibly matching TRBD1 (6 bases). Germline V gene data show CDR1 as WNHNN and CDR2 as SYGVQD (reference sequence). CDR3 size: 16 residues. Between the trimmed V and J ends, which lost 2 bases and 2 bases, there was a span of 14 bases.

The count of this clone is one. J is TRBJ1-2 and V is TRBV15; D not resolved. This CDR3 is 13 amino acids long. Trimming cost V 0 bases and J 4 bases, with 6 bases left between them. Germline V gives CDR1 LNHNV, CDR2 YYDKDF (reference sequence). The CDR3 sequence: CATSRDLRYGYTF. The CDR3 nucleotides read TGTGCCACCAGCAGAGATCTACGCTATGGCTACACCTTC.

V gene TRBV7-9 combines with J gene TRBJ2-1; maybe TRBD1 (6 bases). The CDR3 length is 15 residues. Germline V gene lookup returns CDR1 SEHNR and CDR2 FQNEAQ (reference sequence). Trimming stripped 1 base from V and 3 bases from J, with 10 bases between. The CDR3, as DNA: TGTGCCAGCAGCTTAGGACAGGTCTTCTACAATGAGCAGTTCTTC. This sequence encodes CASSLGQVFYNEQFF.

Note on this clone: Other DNA sequences from this sample encode an identical CDR3 as well. CDR3 DNA sequence: TGTGCCAGCAGTGACCTAGCGGGGGGGCCTGAGACCCAGTACTTC. Translating it yields CASSDLAGGPETQYF. The rearrangement uses TRBV2 and TRBJ2-5; 12 nucleotides match TRBD2. The CDR3 length is 15 residues. J gave up 5 bases and V 3 bases, and 4 bases lay outside the gene matches. From germline, CDR1 is SNHLY and CDR2 FYNNEI.

The gene calls are TRBV6-1 and TRBJ2-7; D is unresolved. Trimming took off 0 bases at V and 11 bases at J, with 11 bases between the two ends. This CDR3 contains 12 residues. Germline CDR1 MNHNS, CDR2 SASEGT. The CDR3: CASSEAGTQEYF. In nucleotides, the CDR3 is TGTGCCAGCAGTGAAGCGGGAACCCAAGAGTACTTC.

The chain links TRBV18 to TRBJ1-6; D gene unclear. Trimming took off 2 bases at V and 10 bases at J, with 15 bases between the two ends. The CDR3 is made up of 15 amino acids. Germline V CDR1 and CDR2: KGHSH, LQKENI. CDR3 loop: CASSPTVGMGSPLHF. The CDR3 nucleotides are TGTGCCAGCTCACCAACGGTGGGTATGGGATCACCCCTCCACTTT. The full variable domain, in which reference TRBV18 and TRBJ1-6 provide the parts outside the CDR3, is NAGVMQNPRHLVRRRGQEARLRCSPMKGHSHVYWYRQLPEEGLKFMVYLQKENIIDESGMPKERFSAEFPKEGPSILRIQQVVRGDSAAYFCASSPTVGMGSPLHFGNGTRLTVT.

This chain uses TRBV28 with TRBJ2-7; D call uncertain. CDR1 is MDHEN, CDR2 SYDVKM, per germline. The ends were cut back, 5 bases at V and 6 bases at J, with 11 bases in the middle. This CDR3 spans 12 amino acids. CDR3 in DNA: TGTGCCAGCAGTCTTTACAAAGGCGAGCAGTACTTC. Translated: CASSLYKGEQYF.

This chain connects TRBV30 to TRBJ1-4; D unresolved. The CDR3 consists of 14 residues. V dropped 4 bases and J dropped 2 bases, with 11 bases sitting between them. CDR1 is GTSNPN and CDR2 is SVGIG in the germline V gene (reference sequence). The CDR3 nucleotides read TGTGCCTGGAACCGCGCCAGTACTAATGAAAAACTGTTTTTT. It specifies CAWNRASTNEKLFF.

The CDR3 DNA sequence: TGTGCCAGCAGTTTGGGGACAGGGGGGATCTACGAGCAGTACTTC. Translation: CASSLGTGGIYEQYF. The chain carries TRBV6-5 and TRBJ2-7; 11 bases match TRBD1. CDR1 and CDR2 (germline): MNHEY, SVGAGI. The CDR3 is made up of 15 amino acids. V dropped 4 bases and J dropped 3; count of bases not matched to a gene: 5.

A note on this clone: The sample holds other DNA sequences that translate to the same CDR3. The V and J genes are TRBV5-6 and TRBJ2-3; D is ambiguous. Germline CDR1 and CDR2: SGHDT and YYEEEE. Deletions cut 3 bases from V and 3 bases from J, with 2 bases between. The CDR3 spans 11 residues. This chain's CDR3 is CASSYTDTQYF. CDR3 sequence (DNA): TGTGCCAGCAGCTATACAGATACGCAGTATTTT.

The rearrangement uses TRBV27 and TRBJ1-1; D may be TRBD1 (5 bases). The germline V gene encodes CDR1 MNHEY and CDR2 SMNVEV (reference sequence). Trimming stripped 4 bases from V and 1 base from J, with 10 bases between. CDR3 length: 14 residues. The CDR3 loop is CASSSGTQNTEAFF. The CDR3 DNA reads as TGTGCCAGCAGTTCCGGGACTCAGAACACTGAAGCTTTCTTT.

The chain couples TRBV11-2 to TRBJ2-1, with TRBD2 matching 8 bases. The CDR3 contains 16 residues. Per germline, CDR1 SGHAT and CDR2 FQNNGV. V was pared by 8 bases and J by 2 bases, with 11 bases of the junction left unmatched. CDR3 protein: CASSDWRGATYNEQFF. CDR3 sequence (DNA): TGTGCCAGCTCCGATTGGCGGGGGGCCACCTACAATGAGCAGTTCTTC.

Points on this clone: The sample carries other DNA sequences with the same CDR3. This chain uses TRBV28 with TRBJ1-1, with D possibly TRBD1 on 5 matching bases. The V end lost 3 bases, the J end lost 6 bases, and 8 bases lay between the germline ends. The CDR3 contains 12 residues. CDR1 is MDHEN, CDR2 SYDVKM, per germline. CDR3 amino acids: CASSFRGAEAFF. CDR3 coding DNA: TGTGCCAGCAGTTTCCGGGGGGCTGAAGCTTTCTTT.

This rearrangement joins TRBV18 to TRBJ2-1; perhaps TRBD1 as D (6 bases). CDR1 KGHSH and CDR2 LQKENI come from the germline V gene. The CDR3 runs to 14 residues. Trimming took off 0 bases at V and 7 bases at J, with 10 bases between the two ends. The DNA for the CDR3 is TGTGCCAGCTCACCACCGCCCACAGGGAATGAGCAGTTCTTC. Translated, it gives CASSPPPTGNEQFF.

This rearrangement joins TRBV4-1 to TRBJ1-2, with unresolved D. V lost 1 base, J lost 4 bases, and 10 bases lay in between. The germline V gene has CDR1 MGHRA and CDR2 YSYEKL. This CDR3 spans 14 amino acids. For the CDR3, the DNA is TGCGCCAGCAGCCAAGTATCAGTAAGCTATGGCTACACCTTC. Its translation: CASSQVSVSYGYTF.

About this clone itself: Other DNA sequences within the sample encode an identical CDR3. CDR3 sequence: CASSPPGLAGGQETQYF. CDR3 bases: TGTGCCAGCTCACCACCCGGACTAGCGGGGGGACAAGAGACCCAGTACTTC. The chain joins TRBV18 to TRBJ2-5, with TRBD2 matching 14 bases. The CDR3 has 17 amino acids. The germline V gene has CDR1 KGHSH and CDR2 LQKENI. The V gene end was trimmed by 0 bases and the J gene end by 2 bases; junction bases not matched to a gene: 2. Full variable domain (rest looked up from reference TRBV18 and TRBJ2-5): NAGVMQNPRHLVRRRGQEARLRCSPMKGHSHVYWYRQLPEEGLKFMVYLQKENIIDESGMPKERFSAEFPKEGPSILRIQQVVRGDSAAYFCASSPPGLAGGQETQYFGPGTRLLVL.

The CDR3 loop reads CASSSGTGGGQQYF. The CDR3 coding sequence is TGCGCCAGCAGCTCCGGGACAGGGGGCGGTCAGCAGTACTTC. This chain uses TRBV5-1 with TRBJ2-7; TRBD1 aligns across 12 bases. The germline V gene encodes CDR1 SGHRS and CDR2 YFSETQ. The CDR3 has 14 residues. Unmatched junction bases numbered 6, after V lost 3 bases and J lost 8 bases.

The chain couples TRBV28 to TRBJ1-5; 9 bases map to TRBD1. Per germline, CDR1 MDHEN and CDR2 SYDVKM. CDR3 size: 15 residues. The trim removed 3 bases at V and 5 bases at J, leaving 5 bases unmatched. The CDR3 bases are TGTGCCAGCAGTTTCGGGGACAGGGCTCATCAGCCCCAGCATTTT. Encoded protein: CASSFGDRAHQPQHF. The variable domain in full, with the rest retrieved from reference TRBV28 and TRBJ1-5, is DVKVTQSSRYLVKRTGEKVFLECVQDMDHENMFWYRQDPGLGLRLIYFSYDVKMKEKGDIPEGYSVSREKKERFSLILESASTNQTSMYLCASSFGDRAHQPQHFGDGTRLSIL.

The sample holds one count of this clone. The rearrangement uses TRBV5-1 and TRBJ2-7, with D possibly being TRBD2 (6 bases). Germline values: CDR1 SGHRS, CDR2 YFSETQ. V lost 4 bases to trimming and J lost 6 bases, with 14 bases between them. The CDR3 has 13 amino acids. The CDR3 region has the DNA TGCGCCAGCAGCACCCGACTAGTGGGCGAGCAGTACTTC. Amino acid sequence: CASSTRLVGEQYF. Looking up the rest from reference TRBV5-1 and TRBJ2-7 gives the full variable domain: KAGVTQTPRYLIKTRGQQVTLSCSPISGHRSVSWYQQTPGQGLQFLFEYFSETQRNKGNFPGRFSGRQFSNSRSEMNVSTLELGDSALYLCASSTRLVGEQYFGPGTRLTVT.

V is TRBV6-5 and J is TRBJ2-7; D might be TRBD1 or TRBD2, each matching 5 bases. The germline V gene has CDR1 MNHEY and CDR2 SVGAGI. Trimming shortened V by 4 bases and J by 2 bases, and 15 bases separated the two germline ends. The CDR3 contains 15 residues. The DNA of the CDR3 is TGTGCCAGCAGTTCCGCCGGGACGGCCACCTACGAGCAGTACTTC. Translating it yields CASSSAGTATYEQYF.

V is TRBV9 and J is TRBJ1-2, with a weak D call TRBD1 (5 bases). The CDR3 extends over 13 amino acids. With 3 bases removed from V and 9 bases from J, the gap between germline ends came to 15 bases. Germline CDR1 SGDLS, CDR2 YYNGEE. This CDR3 is CASSEEIQGSYTF. The CDR3 nucleotides are TGTGCCAGCAGCGAGGAGATTCAGGGCAGCTACACCTTC.

The chain is built from TRBV11-2 and TRBJ2-5, with 10 bases fitting TRBD2. Germline V gives CDR1 SGHAT, CDR2 FQNNGV. J lost 5 bases, V lost 6 bases, and 9 bases had no gene match. This CDR3 spans 15 amino acids. CDR3 nucleotides: TGTGCCAGCAGGAAAGCGGGGGGGCTGGCGGAGACCCAGTACTTC. It yields the protein CASRKAGGLAETQYF.

This clone came up once. Written as DNA, the CDR3 is TGTGCCAGCAGCGTAGGAAGCTCCAATCTTGAGACCCAGTACTTC. This sequence encodes CASSVGSSNLETQYF. The chain is built from TRBV9 and TRBJ2-5, with D unresolved. CDR1 is SGDLS and CDR2 is YYNGEE in the germline V gene. Trimming left V 0 bases short and J 5 bases short, with 14 bases between. This CDR3 is built from 15 residues. The full variable domain, in which reference TRBV9 and TRBJ2-5 provide the parts outside the CDR3, is DSGVTQTPKHLITATGQRVTLRCSPRSGDLSVYWYQQSLDQGLQFLIQYYNGEERAKGNILERFSAQQFPDLHSELNLSSLELGDSALYFCASSVGSSNLETQYFGPGTRLLVL.